Each of the 4 T cell receptor beta chains below was sequenced from the same sample in a study of T cell responses to AZD1222 COVID-19 vaccine. The repertoire was sequenced with immunoSEQ multiplex PCR; TCRdb's copy has only in-frame clones and lacks some. The repertoire consists of 92,000 or so clones, with about 88% occurring once and the leading ten covering under 2%. The sequencing here drew on peripheral blood, taken on day 0 of AZD1222 vaccination. These receptors were obtained from an adult in good health.

In its sample, this clone was seen once. The rearrangement joins TRBV7-8 to TRBJ1-2; possibly TRBD1 for D (5 bases). The CDR3 spans 15 residues. Germline assignment: CDR1 SGHVS and CDR2 FQNEAQ. Between the trimmed V and J ends, which lost 1 base and 3 bases, there was a span of 12 bases. Here the CDR3 reads CASSLDMVTDYGYTF. In DNA, the CDR3 is TGTGCCAGCAGCTTAGATATGGTGACAGACTATGGCTACACCTTC. Full variable domain (outside the CDR3, taken from reference TRBV7-8 and TRBJ1-2): GAGVSQSPRYKVAKRGQDVALRCDPISGHVSLFWYQQALGQGPEFLTYFQNEAQLDKSGLPSDRFFAERPEGSVSTLKIQRTQQEDSAVYLCASSLDMVTDYGYTFGSGTRLTVV.

This rearrangement joins TRBV10-3 to TRBJ1-1; the D gene is possibly TRBD1 (5 bases). Per the germline V gene, CDR1 is ENHRY and CDR2 is SYGVKD. Trimming left V 6 bases short and J 0 bases short, with 11 bases between. The CDR3 has 14 amino acids. The CDR3 nucleotides read TGTGCCATCAGCGGCAGGGTAATGAACACTGAAGCTTTCTTT. Amino acids: CAISGRVMNTEAFF.

About this clone itself: A much larger clone differs from this one at a single base, so this may be a read error. The V and J genes are TRBV7-9 and TRBJ2-7; D is perhaps TRBD1 (5 bases). V lost 1 base and J 5 bases, leaving 6 bases between the germline ends. The CDR3 has 12 amino acids. The germline gives CDR1 SEHNR, CDR2 FQNEAQ (reference sequence). In nucleotides, the CDR3 is TGTGCCAGCAGCTTAGAGGACAACGAGCAGTACTTC. As protein: CASSLEDNEQYF. Variable domain in full (rest from reference TRBV7-9 and TRBJ2-7): DTGVSQNPRHKITKRGQNVTFRCDPISEHNRLYWYRQTLGQGPEFLTYFQNEAQLEKSRLLSDRFSAERPKGSFSTLEIQRTEQGDSAMYLCASSLEDNEQYFGPGTRLTVT.

This clone occurred once. The J gene is TRBJ1-4, the V gene TRBV7-8; D gene uncertain. V lost 4 bases and J 0 bases, leaving 18 bases between the germline ends. The CDR3 loop spans 18 amino acids. CDR1 and CDR2 from the germline V gene are SGHVS and FQNEAQ. The CDR3 region has the DNA TGTGCCAGCAGCTCTTCGTGGTCAACTAGGGCAACTAATGAAAAACTGTTTTTT. Translated, it gives CASSSSWSTRATNEKLFF.